The source of this TCR beta chain is a study of early stage breast cancer tumors. About the study: About eight ER+/PR+/HER2- tumors were invasive ductal; four were invasive lobular.

TCRdb's copy holds only in-frame clones and misses some; the assay was immunoSEQ multiplex PCR. Altogether under 45,000 clones are present, about 78% being singletons, with the ten largest covering 7.2%. CDR1 is SGHVS, CDR2 FQNEAQ, per germline. V was shortened by 3 bases and J by 4 bases, with 7 bases between the two germline ends. The CDR3 length is 14 residues. There are a few counts of this clone. V usage is TRBV7-8 and J usage is TRBJ1-6; D not resolved. The receptor's source is a person aged 45-65 years with breast cancer. Sequencing was done on a sample of blood. The CDR3 reads CASSLTPYNSPLHF. The CDR3 DNA follows: TGTGCCAGCAGCTTGACACCGTATAATTCACCCCTCCACTTT.